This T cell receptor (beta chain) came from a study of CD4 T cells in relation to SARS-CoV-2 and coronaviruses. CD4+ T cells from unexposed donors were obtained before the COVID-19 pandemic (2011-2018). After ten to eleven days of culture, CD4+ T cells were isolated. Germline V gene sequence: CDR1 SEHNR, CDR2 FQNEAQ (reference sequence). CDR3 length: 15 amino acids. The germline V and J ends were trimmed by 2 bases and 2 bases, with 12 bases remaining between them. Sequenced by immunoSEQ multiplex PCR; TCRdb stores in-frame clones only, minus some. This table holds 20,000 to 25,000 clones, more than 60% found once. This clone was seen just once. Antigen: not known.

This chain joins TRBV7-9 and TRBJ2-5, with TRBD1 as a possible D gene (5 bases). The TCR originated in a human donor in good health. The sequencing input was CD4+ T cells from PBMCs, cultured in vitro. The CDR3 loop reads CASSLSSGPQETQYF. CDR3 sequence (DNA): TGTGCCAGCAGCTTATCTTCAGGGCCTCAAGAGACCCAGTACTTC.